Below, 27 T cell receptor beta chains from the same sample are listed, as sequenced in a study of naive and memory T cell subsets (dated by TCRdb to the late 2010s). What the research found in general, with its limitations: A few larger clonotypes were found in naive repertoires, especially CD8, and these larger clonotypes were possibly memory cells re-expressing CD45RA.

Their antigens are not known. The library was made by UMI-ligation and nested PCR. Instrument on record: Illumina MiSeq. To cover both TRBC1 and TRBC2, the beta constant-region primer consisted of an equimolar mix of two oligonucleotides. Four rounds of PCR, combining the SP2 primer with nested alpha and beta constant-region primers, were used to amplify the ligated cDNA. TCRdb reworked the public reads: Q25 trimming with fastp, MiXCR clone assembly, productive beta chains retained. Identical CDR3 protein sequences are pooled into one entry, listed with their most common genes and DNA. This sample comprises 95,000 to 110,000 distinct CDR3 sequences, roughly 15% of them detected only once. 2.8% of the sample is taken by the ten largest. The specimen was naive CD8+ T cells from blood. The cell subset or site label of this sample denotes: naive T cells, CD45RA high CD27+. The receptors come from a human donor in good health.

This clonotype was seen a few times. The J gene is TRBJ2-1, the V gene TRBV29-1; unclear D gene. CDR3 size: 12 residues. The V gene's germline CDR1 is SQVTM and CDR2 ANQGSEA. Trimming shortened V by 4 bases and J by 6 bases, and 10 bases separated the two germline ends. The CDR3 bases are TGCAGCGTTGGGAAAGACCTCAATGAGCAGTTCTTC. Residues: CSVGKDLNEQFF.

This CDR3 reads CASSQVSPGEISSGANVLTF. The CDR3 bases are TGTGCCAGCAGCCAAGTAAGTCCGGGGGAGATCAGCTCTGGGGCCAACGTCCTGACTTTC. The chain has TRBV4-2 and TRBJ2-6; D possibly corresponds to TRBD2 (6 bases). Trimming shortened V by 1 base and J by 0 bases, and 19 bases separated the two germline ends. CDR1 and CDR2 from the germline V gene are LGHNA and YNFKEQ. The CDR3 has 20 residues.

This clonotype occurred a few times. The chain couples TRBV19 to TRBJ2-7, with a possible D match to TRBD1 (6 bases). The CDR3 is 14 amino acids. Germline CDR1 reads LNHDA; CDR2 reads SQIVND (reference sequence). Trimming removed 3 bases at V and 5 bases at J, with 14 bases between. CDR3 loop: CASSITAGDDEQYF. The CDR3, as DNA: TGTGCCAGTAGTATCACTGCAGGGGACGACGAGCAGTACTTC.

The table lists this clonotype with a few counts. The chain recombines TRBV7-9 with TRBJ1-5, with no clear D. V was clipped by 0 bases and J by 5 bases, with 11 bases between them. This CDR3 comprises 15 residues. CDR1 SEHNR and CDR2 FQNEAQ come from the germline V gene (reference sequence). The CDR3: CASSLAEVGYQPQHF. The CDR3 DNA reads TGTGCCAGCAGCTTAGCGGAGGTCGGATATCAGCCCCAGCATTTT.

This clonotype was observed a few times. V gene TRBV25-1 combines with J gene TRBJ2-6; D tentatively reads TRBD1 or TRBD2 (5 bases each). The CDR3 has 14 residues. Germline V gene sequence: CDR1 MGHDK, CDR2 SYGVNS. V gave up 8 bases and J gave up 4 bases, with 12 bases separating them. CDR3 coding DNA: TGTGCCAGCCGGGGCGAGGCGGGGGCCAACGTCCTGACTTTC. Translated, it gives CASRGEAGANVLTF.

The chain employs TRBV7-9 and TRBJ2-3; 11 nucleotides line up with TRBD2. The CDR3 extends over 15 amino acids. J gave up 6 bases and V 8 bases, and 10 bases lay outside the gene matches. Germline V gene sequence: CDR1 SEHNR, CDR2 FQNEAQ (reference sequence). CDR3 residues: CASGPGLAVPDTQYF. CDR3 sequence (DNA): TGTGCCAGCGGACCGGGACTAGCGGTGCCCGATACGCAGTATTTT.

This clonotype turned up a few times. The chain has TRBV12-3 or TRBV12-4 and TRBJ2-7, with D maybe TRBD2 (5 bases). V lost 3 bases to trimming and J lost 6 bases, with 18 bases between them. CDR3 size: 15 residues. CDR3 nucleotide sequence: TGTGCCAGCAGTTTGCGGACCGAGGGAGATTGCGAGCAGTACTTC. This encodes CASSLRTEGDCEQYF.

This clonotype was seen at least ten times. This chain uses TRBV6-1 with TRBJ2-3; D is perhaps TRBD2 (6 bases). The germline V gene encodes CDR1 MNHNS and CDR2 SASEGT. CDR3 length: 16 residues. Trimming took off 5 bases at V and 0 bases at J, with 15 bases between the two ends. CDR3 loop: CASSPQPLASTDTQYF. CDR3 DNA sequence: TGTGCCAGCAGTCCCCAGCCGCTAGCGAGCACAGATACGCAGTATTTT.

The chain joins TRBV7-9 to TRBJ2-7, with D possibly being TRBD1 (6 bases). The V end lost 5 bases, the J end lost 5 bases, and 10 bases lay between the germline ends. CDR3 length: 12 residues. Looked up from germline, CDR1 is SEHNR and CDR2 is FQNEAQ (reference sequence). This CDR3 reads CASSPPGDEQYF. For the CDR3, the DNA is TGTGCCAGCAGCCCCCCAGGGGACGAGCAGTACTTC.

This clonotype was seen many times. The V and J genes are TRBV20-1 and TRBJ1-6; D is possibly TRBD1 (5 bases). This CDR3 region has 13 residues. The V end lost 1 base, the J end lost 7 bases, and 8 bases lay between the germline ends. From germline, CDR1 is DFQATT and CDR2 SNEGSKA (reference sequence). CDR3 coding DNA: TGCAGTGCTAGAGCACAGGAAAATTCACCCCTCCACTTT. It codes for CSARAQENSPLHF.

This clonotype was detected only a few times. CDR3 DNA sequence: TGTGCCAGCAGCTTGTCAGGGCTGCGCAATGAGCAGTTCTTC. It is translated as CASSLSGLRNEQFF. V gene TRBV5-4 combines with J gene TRBJ2-1, with D possibly being TRBD1 (5 bases). The CDR3 is 14 amino acids. The germline gives CDR1 SGHNT, CDR2 YYREEE (reference sequence). V was trimmed by 1 base and J by 6 bases, leaving 11 bases between them. Full variable domain (missing parts from reference TRBV5-4 and TRBJ2-1): ETGVTQSPTHLIKTRGQQVTLRCSSQSGHNTVSWYQQALGQGPQFIFQYYREEENGRGNFPPRFSGLQFPNYSSELNVNALELDDSALYLCASSLSGLRNEQFFGPGTRLTVL.

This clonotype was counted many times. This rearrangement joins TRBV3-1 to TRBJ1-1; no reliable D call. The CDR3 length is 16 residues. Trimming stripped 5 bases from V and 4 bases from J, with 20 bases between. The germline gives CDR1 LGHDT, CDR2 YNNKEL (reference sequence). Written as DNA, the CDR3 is TGTGCCAGCAGCTCAAAGTCCGGCAGGTCGGTCACTGAAGCTTTCTTT. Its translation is CASSSKSGRSVTEAFF.

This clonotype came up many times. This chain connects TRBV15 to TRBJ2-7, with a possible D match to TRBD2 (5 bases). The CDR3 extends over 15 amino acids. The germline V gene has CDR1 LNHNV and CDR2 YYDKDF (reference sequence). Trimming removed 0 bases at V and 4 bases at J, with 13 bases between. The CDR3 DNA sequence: TGTGCCACCAGCAGAGATTCGGGGATGGGGTACGAGCAGTACTTC. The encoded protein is CATSRDSGMGYEQYF.

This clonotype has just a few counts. The CDR3 DNA sequence: TGTGCCTGGAGTGTACACCCCCGACACTCTGGGGCCAACGTCCTGACTTTC. It specifies CAWSVHPRHSGANVLTF. The J gene is TRBJ2-6, the V gene TRBV30; D is unclear. V lost 0 bases to trimming and J lost 0 bases, with 12 bases between them. From germline, CDR1 is GTSNPN and CDR2 SVGIG (reference sequence). The length of the CDR3 is 17 residues.

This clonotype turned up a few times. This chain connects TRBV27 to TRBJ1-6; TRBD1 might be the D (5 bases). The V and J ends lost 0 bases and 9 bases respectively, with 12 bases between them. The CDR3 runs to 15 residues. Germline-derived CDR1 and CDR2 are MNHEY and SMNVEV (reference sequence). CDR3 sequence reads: CASSLSAGLSSPLHF. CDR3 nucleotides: TGTGCCAGCAGTTTATCGGCAGGGTTGAGTTCACCCCTCCACTTT.

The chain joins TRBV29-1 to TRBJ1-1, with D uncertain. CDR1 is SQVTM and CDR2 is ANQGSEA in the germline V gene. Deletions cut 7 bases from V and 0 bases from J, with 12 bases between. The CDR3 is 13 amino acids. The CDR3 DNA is TGCAGCGCTAAGTCTGGCATGAACACTGAAGCTTTCTTT. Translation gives CSAKSGMNTEAFF.

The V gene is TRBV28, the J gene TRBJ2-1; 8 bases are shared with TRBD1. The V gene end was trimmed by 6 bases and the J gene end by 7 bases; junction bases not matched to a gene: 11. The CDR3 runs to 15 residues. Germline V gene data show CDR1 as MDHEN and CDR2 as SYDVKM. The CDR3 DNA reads TGTGCCAGCAGATCCTTCGGGACAGGCCTTAATGAGCAGTTCTTC. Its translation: CASRSFGTGLNEQFF.

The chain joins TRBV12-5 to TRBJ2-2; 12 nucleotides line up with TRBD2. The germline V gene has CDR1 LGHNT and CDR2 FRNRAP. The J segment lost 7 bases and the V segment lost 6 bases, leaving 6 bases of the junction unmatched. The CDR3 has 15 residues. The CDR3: CASGHMTSGSGELFF. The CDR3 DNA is TGTGCTAGTGGCCATATGACTAGCGGGAGCGGGGAGCTGTTTTTT. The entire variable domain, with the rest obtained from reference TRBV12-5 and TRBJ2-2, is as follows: DARVTQTPRHKVTEMGQEVTMRCQPILGHNTVFWYRQTMMQGLELLAYFRNRAPLDDSGMPKDRFSAEMPDATLATLKIQPSEPRDSAVYFCASGHMTSGSGELFFGEGSRLTVL.

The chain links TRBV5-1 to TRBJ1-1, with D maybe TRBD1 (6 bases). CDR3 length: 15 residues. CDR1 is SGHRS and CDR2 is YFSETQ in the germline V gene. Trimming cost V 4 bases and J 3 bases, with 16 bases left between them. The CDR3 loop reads CASSPLQGKDTEAFF. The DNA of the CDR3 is TGCGCCAGCAGCCCCCTACAGGGTAAGGACACTGAAGCTTTCTTT.

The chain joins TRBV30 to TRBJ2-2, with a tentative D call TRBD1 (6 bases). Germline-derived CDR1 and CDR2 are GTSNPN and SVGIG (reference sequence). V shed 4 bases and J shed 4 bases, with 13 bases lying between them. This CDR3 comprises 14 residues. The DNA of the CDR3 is TGTGCCTGGAACTGGGGACAAGCCACCGGGGAGCTGTTTTTT. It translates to CAWNWGQATGELFF.

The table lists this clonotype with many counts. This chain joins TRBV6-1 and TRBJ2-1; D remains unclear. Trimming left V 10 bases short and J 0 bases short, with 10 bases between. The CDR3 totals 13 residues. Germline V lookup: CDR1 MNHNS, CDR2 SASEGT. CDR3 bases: TGTGCCACCAGAATGACCTCCTACAATGAGCAGTTCTTC. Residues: CATRMTSYNEQFF.

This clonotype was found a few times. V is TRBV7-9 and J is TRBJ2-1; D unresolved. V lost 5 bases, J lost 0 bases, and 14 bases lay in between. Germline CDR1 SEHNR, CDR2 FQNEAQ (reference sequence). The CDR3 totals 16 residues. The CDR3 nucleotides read TGTGCCAGCAGCCCGAAGGACGGAAGCTCCTACAATGAGCAGTTCTTC. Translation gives CASSPKDGSSYNEQFF.

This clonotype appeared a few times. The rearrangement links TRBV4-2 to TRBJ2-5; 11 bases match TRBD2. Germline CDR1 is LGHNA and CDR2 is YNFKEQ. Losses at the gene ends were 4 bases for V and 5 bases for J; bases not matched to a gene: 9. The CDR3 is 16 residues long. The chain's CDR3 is CASSRGTSGALETQYF. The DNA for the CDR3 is TGTGCCAGCAGCCGGGGGACTAGCGGAGCCCTGGAGACCCAGTACTTC.

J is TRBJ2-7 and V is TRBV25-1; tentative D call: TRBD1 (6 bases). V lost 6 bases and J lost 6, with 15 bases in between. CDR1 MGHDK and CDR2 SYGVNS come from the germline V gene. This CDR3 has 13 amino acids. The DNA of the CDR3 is TGTGCCAGCAGGGAGGACAGTTTCGCCGAGCAGTACTTC. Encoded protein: CASREDSFAEQYF.

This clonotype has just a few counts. The CDR3, as DNA: TGTGCCAGCAGCCAAGGTCCCACCCAGAACTCCTACAATGAGCAGTTCTTC. This gives the protein CASSQGPTQNSYNEQFF. The gene calls are TRBV3-1 and TRBJ2-1; D unresolved. This CDR3 region has 17 residues. Trimming took off 1 base at V and 0 bases at J, with 13 bases between the two ends. Germline CDR1 is LGHDT and CDR2 is YNNKEL (reference sequence).

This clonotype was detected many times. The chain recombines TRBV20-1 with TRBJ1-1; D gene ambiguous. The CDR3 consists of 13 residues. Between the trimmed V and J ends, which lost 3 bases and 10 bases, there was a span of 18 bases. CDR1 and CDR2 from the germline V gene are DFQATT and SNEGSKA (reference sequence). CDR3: CSARASGEAGAFF. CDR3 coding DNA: TGCAGTGCTAGGGCCTCCGGAGAGGCTGGAGCTTTCTTT.

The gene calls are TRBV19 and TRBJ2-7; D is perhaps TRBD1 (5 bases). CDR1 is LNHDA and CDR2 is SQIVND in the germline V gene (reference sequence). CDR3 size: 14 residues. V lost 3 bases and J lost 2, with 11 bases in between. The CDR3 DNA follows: TGTGCCAGTAGTATGGCAGGGCCCGCCTACGAGCAGTACTTC. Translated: CASSMAGPAYEQYF. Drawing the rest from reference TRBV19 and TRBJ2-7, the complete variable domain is DGGITQSPKYLFRKEGQNVTLSCEQNLNHDAMYWYRQDPGQGLRLIYYSQIVNDFQKGDIAEGYSVSREKKESFPLTVTSAQKNPTAFYLCASSMAGPAYEQYFGPGTRLTVT.